This TCR beta chain originates from a study of identifying expanded T cells in peripheral blood. Some clones are missing from TCRdb's copy, which holds only in-frame ones; the method was immunoSEQ multiplex PCR. The sample records roughly 75,000 clones, about nine tenths being singletons. Notes on the study in general: Technical replicates showed around 1.2 changed clones; roughly two weeks roughly 16; four weeks 19. Roughly two-week clone count variance significantly increased as total template count grew.

To note about this clone: Its antigen is still unknown.

Germline CDR1 reads MNHNS; CDR2 reads SASEGT. This CDR3 has 13 residues. With V trimmed by 3 bases and J by 8 bases, 6 bases remained unmatched. Healthy donors had no documented immune events, such as infections, while sampled. This sequence was found in a person aged 18 to 75 in good health. The sample comprised blood. The chain employs TRBV6-1 and TRBJ1-2; 7 positions agree with TRBD1. The DNA for the CDR3 is TGTGCCAGCAGTGAGGACAGGCCCGACGGCTACACCTTC. Protein: CASSEDRPDGYTF.